The 10 T cell receptor beta chains given below trace back to one sample, sequenced in a study of OX40 agonist ivuxolimab in advanced cancers. Only in-frame clones appear in the TCRdb table, and some are missing; sequencing was by immunoSEQ multiplex PCR. The table includes around 100,000 clones, approximately 95% detected once. The sample was CD4+ or CD8+ T cells sorted from blood, taken in a trial of the OX40 agonist ivuxolimab. These receptors came from an adult with an advanced solid tumor such as melanoma, head and neck, liver or kidney cancer.

The CDR3 spells CASSFVDEQFF. Here the CDR3 DNA reads TGTGCCAGCAGTTTTGTGGATGAGCAGTTCTTC. The chain employs TRBV28 and TRBJ2-1; D gene uncertain. The V end lost 3 bases, the J end lost 8 bases, and 5 bases lay between the germline ends. CDR3 length equals 11 residues. Germline CDR1 and CDR2: MDHEN and SYDVKM.

The chain is built from TRBV21-1 and TRBJ1-5; the table's D call of TRBD1 was not tested on the DNA. TRBV21-1 is an annotated pseudogene. The CDR3 loop spans 15 amino acids. The CDR3 sequence: CASSIGTVSNQPQHF. CDR3 bases: TGTGCCAGCAGCATAGGAACAGTTAGCAATCAGCCCCAGCATTTT.

This clone was recorded once. The CDR3 nucleotides read TGTGCCAGCAGCGGAAGAACCAAAGGACAGCTCTCCTATGGCTACACCTTC. Residues: CASSGRTKGQLSYGYTF. The V and J genes are TRBV5-8 and TRBJ1-2, with a tentative D call TRBD1 (6 bases). The CDR3 consists of 17 residues. CDR1 SGHTS and CDR2 YDEGEE come from the germline V gene. The ends were cut back, 4 bases at V and 4 bases at J, with 23 bases in the middle.

This clone was counted once. This chain uses TRBV7-8 with TRBJ2-4, with 8 positions matching TRBD1. The CDR3 runs to 17 residues. V was pared by 3 bases and J by 8 bases, with 15 bases of the junction left unmatched. The germline V gene has CDR1 SGHVS and CDR2 FQNEAQ. CDR3 bases: TGTGCCAGCAGCTTTCGGGGCTGGGGACAGGTGGAAGACATTCAGTACTTC. Its protein product is CASSFRGWGQVEDIQYF.

CDR3 in DNA: TGTGCCAGTCGGACCCAGGGACGGGGCACTGAAGCTTTCTTT. Encoded protein: CASRTQGRGTEAFF. The J gene is TRBJ1-1, the V gene TRBV27, with TRBD1 as a possible D gene (5 bases). CDR1 is MNHEY, CDR2 SMNVEV, per germline (reference sequence). V lost 9 bases and J 4 bases, leaving 18 bases between the germline ends. The CDR3 is made up of 14 amino acids.

This rearrangement joins TRBV27 to TRBJ2-7; possibly TRBD1 for D (5 bases). CDR3 size: 14 residues. The V gene lost 5 bases and the J gene lost 3 bases, with 14 bases spanning the gap. Per germline, CDR1 MNHEY and CDR2 SMNVEV (reference sequence). The CDR3 region is CASSPLDTRYEQYF. In DNA form, the CDR3 reads TGTGCCAGCAGTCCACTGGACACCCGCTACGAGCAGTACTTC.

The chain carries TRBV19 and TRBJ2-1, with a weak D call TRBD2 (5 bases). Germline V gives CDR1 LNHDA, CDR2 SQIVND (reference sequence). The V and J ends lost 6 bases and 4 bases respectively, with 13 bases between them. The CDR3 is 14 residues long. The chain's CDR3 is CASRGREGYNEQFF. DNA of the CDR3: TGTGCCAGTAGGGGCCGGGAAGGATACAATGAGCAGTTCTTC.

This clone was found once. This chain uses TRBV4-1 with TRBJ1-4; TRBD1 matches 11 bases. Looked up from germline, CDR1 is MGHRA and CDR2 is YSYEKL. CDR3 size: 17 residues. The V gene end was trimmed by 3 bases and the J gene end by 10 bases; junction bases not matched to a gene: 13. Here the CDR3 reads CASSHAYARDRGTKLFF. Here the CDR3 DNA reads TGCGCCAGCAGCCATGCCTACGCCCGGGACAGGGGGACAAAACTGTTTTTT.

The J gene is TRBJ2-7, the V gene TRBV6-1; the D gene is possibly TRBD1 (5 bases). Trimming took 3 bases from V and 0 from J, leaving 15 bases between them. The CDR3 has 16 amino acids. Germline CDR1 and CDR2: MNHNS and SASEGT. The CDR3 DNA reads TGTGCCAGCAGTGAGTTGGAATCCAGGGCCTCCTACGAGCAGTACTTC. It codes for CASSELESRASYEQYF.

CDR3 in DNA: TGTGCCAGCAGTTATACCTTGACAGGGAGCTCCTACGAGCAGTACTTC. Translating gives CASSYTLTGSSYEQYF. V is TRBV6-5 and J is TRBJ2-7; 7 nucleotides agree with TRBD1. The germline V gene encodes CDR1 MNHEY and CDR2 SVGAGI. CDR3 length: 16 amino acids. V was pared by 3 bases and J by 0 bases, with 8 bases of the junction left unmatched.